These 17 T cell receptor beta chains share one sample of origin, sequenced in a study of T cells after yellow fever vaccination. TCRdb redid the calling of the 5' RACE reads with MiXCR, one entry per CDR3 protein. Among 300,000 to 350,000 distinct CDR3 sequences listed, about 4% were seen once. This specimen consisted of PBMCs, obtained 5 days after the yellow fever booster vaccination. These receptors were taken from a man between 18 and 29 years old who received the YFV17D yellow fever vaccine.

Only a few counts were recorded for this clonotype. The chain recombines TRBV7-9 with TRBJ1-4; D may be TRBD1 (5 bases). Trimming stripped 2 bases from V and 8 bases from J, with 15 bases between. The CDR3 length is 15 residues. Germline CDR1 reads SEHNR; CDR2 reads FQNEAQ (reference sequence). The CDR3 here is CASSLMGTSGEKLFF. The CDR3 nucleotides read TGTGCCAGCAGCTTAATGGGGACCAGTGGCGAAAAACTGTTTTTT.

V and J are TRBV28 and TRBJ1-2; possibly TRBD1 for D (6 bases). Trimming shortened V by 5 bases and J by 0 bases, and 34 bases separated the two germline ends. The CDR3 is 22 residues long. Per germline, CDR1 MDHEN and CDR2 SYDVKM. The CDR3 sequence is CASSNIPQGFARPVRANYGYTF. The CDR3 DNA reads as TGTGCCAGCAGTAACATCCCCCAGGGGTTCGCCCGGCCCGTGCGAGCTAACTATGGCTACACCTTC.

This clonotype was picked up many times. V gene TRBV9 combines with J gene TRBJ1-2; 7 bases align to TRBD1. V gave up 3 bases and J gave up 3 bases; unmatched junction bases: 2. CDR1 and CDR2 from the germline V gene are SGDLS and YYNGEE. The CDR3 has 13 amino acids. CDR3: CASSGGQDYGYTF. The CDR3 DNA sequence: TGTGCCAGCAGCGGAGGACAGGACTATGGCTACACCTTC. The full variable domain, rest sourced from reference TRBV9 and TRBJ1-2, is DSGVTQTPKHLITATGQRVTLRCSPRSGDLSVYWYQQSLDQGLQFLIQYYNGEERAKGNILERFSAQQFPDLHSELNLSSLELGDSALYFCASSGGQDYGYTFGSGTRLTVV.

The chain carries TRBV5-1 and TRBJ1-2, with 8 bases lining up with TRBD1. CDR3 size: 15 residues. Looked up from germline, CDR1 is SGHRS and CDR2 is YFSETQ. Trimming at V came to 2 bases and at J to 4 bases, leaving 7 bases not matched to a gene. The CDR3 nucleotides are TGCGCCAGCAGCTTTATAGGACAGGGCGGCTATGGCTACACCTTC. Translation: CASSFIGQGGYGYTF.

This clonotype has a count of ten or more. V usage is TRBV18 and J usage is TRBJ2-2; D unresolved. Germline V gives CDR1 KGHSH, CDR2 LQKENI. V was clipped by 3 bases and J by 0 bases, with 8 bases between them. There are 15 residues in the CDR3. CDR3 bases: TGTGCCAGCTCACCTTCCCTCGCGAACACCGGGGAGCTGTTTTTT. Protein: CASSPSLANTGELFF.

The chain uses TRBV27 and TRBJ1-5; perhaps TRBD1 as D (5 bases). Germline values: CDR1 MNHEY, CDR2 SMNVEV (reference sequence). The CDR3 spans 14 residues. Trimming took off 3 bases at V and 6 bases at J, with 12 bases between the two ends. CDR3 DNA: TGTGCCAGCAGTTTTCGGGGCGCCTTTCAGCCCCAGCATTTT. Translating it yields CASSFRGAFQPQHF.

The V and J genes are TRBV7-3 and TRBJ2-2, with 8 bases aligning to TRBD2. The CDR3 is made up of 17 amino acids. In germline, CDR1 is SGHTA, CDR2 FQGTGA. Losses at the gene ends were 4 bases for V and 4 bases for J; bases not matched to a gene: 11. CDR3 loop: CASSSRGAGGGTGELFF. Written as DNA, the CDR3 is TGTGCCAGCAGCTCCCGCGGGGCGGGGGGAGGCACCGGGGAGCTGTTTTTT.

This clonotype has at least ten counts. V is TRBV5-1 and J is TRBJ1-1, with a possible D match to TRBD1 (5 bases). V shed 4 bases and J shed 0 bases, with 13 bases lying between them. The CDR3 runs 15 residues. CDR1 is SGHRS, CDR2 YFSETQ, per germline. CDR3: CASSPLTALNTEAFF. CDR3 nucleotides: TGCGCCAGCAGCCCTTTGACAGCCTTGAACACTGAAGCTTTCTTT.

This chain connects TRBV4-1 to TRBJ1-1; D remains unclear. The V end was cut by 1 base, the J end by 1 base, with 7 bases between. The CDR3 totals 14 residues. Germline V gene lookup returns CDR1 MGHRA and CDR2 YSYEKL. CDR3 residues: CASSQGHQNTEAFF. The CDR3 DNA reads TGCGCCAGCAGCCAAGGACACCAGAACACTGAAGCTTTCTTT.

Many counts were recorded for this clonotype. J is TRBJ2-7 and V is TRBV27; D might be TRBD1 or TRBD2, each matching 6 bases. In germline, CDR1 is MNHEY, CDR2 SMNVEV (reference sequence). The CDR3 sequence is 13 residues long. Trimming took 10 bases from V and 0 from J, leaving 13 bases between them. The DNA of the CDR3 is TGTGCCACTGGGGGGCTTAGCTCCTACGAGCAGTACTTC. Translated, it gives CATGGLSSYEQYF.

The rearrangement uses TRBV12-3 or TRBV12-4 and TRBJ1-2; tentatively, D is TRBD1 (5 bases). Trimming stripped 7 bases from V and 6 bases from J, with 18 bases between. This CDR3 is built from 14 residues. The CDR3 here is CASTWGGRWNGYTF. CDR3 in DNA: TGTGCCAGCACCTGGGGGGGACGGTGGAATGGCTACACCTTC.

The chain joins TRBV9 to TRBJ2-3; TRBD2 is a possible D gene (7 bases). The germline V gene encodes CDR1 SGDLS and CDR2 YYNGEE. V lost 1 base, J lost 4 bases, and 13 bases lay in between. CDR3 length: 15 amino acids. The CDR3 coding sequence is TGTGCCAGCAGCGTAACTGGGGGGGCGGCAGATACGCAGTATTTT. Translation gives CASSVTGGAADTQYF.

This clonotype was counted a few times. This chain connects TRBV3-1 to TRBJ1-6; no clear D gene. CDR3 length equals 17 residues. V gave up 1 base and J gave up 6 bases, with 16 bases separating them. Germline CDR1 reads LGHDT; CDR2 reads YNNKEL (reference sequence). This CDR3 reads CASSQAPPGRGNSPLHF. CDR3 nucleotides: TGTGCCAGCAGCCAAGCCCCCCCTGGGCGCGGTAATTCACCCCTCCACTTT. The full variable domain, completed using reference TRBV3-1 and TRBJ1-6, is DTAVSQTPKYLVTQMGNDKSIKCEQNLGHDTMYWYKQDSKKFLKIMFSYNNKELIINETVPNRFSPKSPDKAHLNLHINSLELGDSAVYFCASSQAPPGRGNSPLHFGNGTRLTVT.

The count of this clonotype is one. The DNA for the CDR3 is TGTGCCAGCAGCCGAGACAGAGCGACCTATAATTCACCCCTCCACTTT. Its protein product is CASSRDRATYNSPLHF. The J gene is TRBJ1-6, the V gene TRBV12-3 or TRBV12-4; a possible D gene is TRBD1 (5 bases). The V gene lost 6 bases and the J gene lost 2 bases, with 14 bases spanning the gap. The CDR3 loop spans 16 amino acids.

The V call is TRBV7-9, the J call TRBJ2-1; no firm D call. V lost 0 bases and J lost 0, with 6 bases in between. The CDR3 has 15 residues. Germline values: CDR1 SEHNR, CDR2 FQNEAQ (reference sequence). The CDR3 reads CASSLAGISYNEQFF. The DNA of the CDR3 is TGTGCCAGCAGCTTAGCGGGTATCTCCTACAATGAGCAGTTCTTC.

This sequence joins TRBV7-8 and TRBJ1-5; unclear D gene. The V end was cut by 0 bases, the J end by 4 bases, with 7 bases between. The CDR3 has 14 amino acids. Germline V gives CDR1 SGHVS, CDR2 FQNEAQ. CDR3 sequence (DNA): TGTGCCAGCAGCTTAGCAGTGATGAATCAGCCCCAGCATTTT. Amino acids: CASSLAVMNQPQHF.

This clonotype was detected ten times or more. The chain joins TRBV19 to TRBJ2-5; D might be TRBD2 (6 bases). Germline V gene data show CDR1 as LNHDA and CDR2 as SQIVND (reference sequence). The CDR3 has 13 amino acids. Trimming removed 9 bases from V and 5 bases from J, with 16 bases in between. The DNA for the CDR3 is TGTGCCAGCAGCTTCGGTCTAGCGGAGACCCAGTACTTC. Protein product: CASSFGLAETQYF.